The 29 T cell receptor beta chains below come from one sample, sequenced in a study of CD8 T cells in ankylosing spondylitis. TCRdb processed the 5' RACE reads anew with MiXCR; each CDR3 protein has one entry. This table holds just over 150,000 distinct CDR3 sequences, roughly 18% found once. The specimen was blood, either unsorted or a sorted T cell fraction (not recorded which). The receptors were sampled from a male donor with ankylosing spondylitis or in good health (not recorded which).

The chain recombines TRBV12-3 or TRBV12-4 with TRBJ1-1, with unresolved D. Trimming left V 8 bases short and J 1 base short, with 11 bases between. The CDR3 sequence is 13 residues long. The CDR3 nucleotides are TGTGCCAGCGGATATACCGGGAACACTGAAGCTTTCTTT. This sequence encodes CASGYTGNTEAFF.

This clonotype showed up just a few times. The rearrangement joins TRBV3-1 to TRBJ2-2, with TRBD1 matching over 7 bases. This CDR3 is 14 amino acids long. V lost 7 bases and J lost 0; bases outside the gene matches: 2. Germline V gives CDR1 LGHDT, CDR2 YNNKEL (reference sequence). This CDR3 reads CASIGTANTGELFF. In DNA form, the CDR3 reads TGTGCCAGCATCGGGACAGCGAACACCGGGGAGCTGTTTTTT.

The V gene is TRBV5-1, the J gene TRBJ2-7; TRBD1 matches at 11 bases. The V segment lost 4 bases and the J segment 3 bases; nucleotides outside the gene matches: 3. Germline V gene data show CDR1 as SGHRS and CDR2 as YFSETQ. The CDR3 has 14 residues. The DNA of the CDR3 is TGCGCCAGCAGCGAGGGACAGGGGGGCTACGAGCAGTACTTC. It is translated as CASSEGQGGYEQYF. Complete variable domain (other parts from reference TRBV5-1 and TRBJ2-7): KAGVTQTPRYLIKTRGQQVTLSCSPISGHRSVSWYQQTPGQGLQFLFEYFSETQRNKGNFPGRFSGRQFSNSRSEMNVSTLELGDSALYLCASSEGQGGYEQYFGPGTRLTVT.

The chain couples TRBV3-1 to TRBJ1-5; no firm D call. The germline V gene encodes CDR1 LGHDT and CDR2 YNNKEL (reference sequence). The CDR3 extends over 13 amino acids. The V gene lost 1 base and the J gene lost 5 bases, with 6 bases spanning the gap. In DNA, the CDR3 is TGTGCCAGCAGCCAAGGACGGGATCAGCCCCAGCATTTT. This gives the protein CASSQGRDQPQHF.

The chain links TRBV7-2 to TRBJ1-4, with D unclear. V was cut by 5 bases and J by 0 bases, with 10 bases left in between. CDR1 and CDR2 from the germline V gene are SGHTA and FQGNSA. The CDR3 sequence is 15 residues long. CDR3 sequence: CASSTAPATNEKLFF. In DNA form, the CDR3 reads TGTGCCAGCAGCACCGCCCCCGCAACTAATGAAAAACTGTTTTTT.

V is TRBV5-4 and J is TRBJ2-7, with 7 bases aligning to TRBD1. Trimming at V came to 5 bases and at J to 3 bases, leaving 8 bases not matched to a gene. CDR3 size: 14 residues. Germline V CDR1 and CDR2: SGHNT, YYREEE (reference sequence). This CDR3 reads CASRPPGQHYEQYF. The CDR3 DNA reads as TGTGCCAGCAGACCTCCGGGACAGCACTACGAGCAGTACTTC. The whole variable domain, filled in from reference TRBV5-4 and TRBJ2-7, reads ETGVTQSPTHLIKTRGQQVTLRCSSQSGHNTVSWYQQALGQGPQFIFQYYREEENGRGNFPPRFSGLQFPNYSSELNVNALELDDSALYLCASRPPGQHYEQYFGPGTRLTVT.

The chain is built from TRBV7-9 and TRBJ2-3; 9 positions match TRBD1. This CDR3 spans 16 amino acids. Germline loops: CDR1 SEHNR, CDR2 FQNEAQ (reference sequence). Trimming removed 3 bases from V and 4 bases from J; junction bases left unmatched: 8. This chain's CDR3 is CASSLTSWDRADTQYF. The CDR3 DNA reads as TGTGCCAGCAGCTTGACCAGCTGGGACAGGGCAGATACGCAGTATTTT.

This clonotype was seen just once. The chain employs TRBV7-2 and TRBJ2-3; 12 nucleotides agree with TRBD1. Unmatched junction bases numbered 11, after V lost 3 bases and J lost 7 bases. The germline gives CDR1 SGHTA, CDR2 FQGNSA. CDR3 length equals 17 residues. In DNA, the CDR3 is TGTGCCAGCAGCTTTTCTACCGGGACAGGGGGCGAGTATACGCAGTATTTT. It is translated as CASSFSTGTGGEYTQYF.

This clonotype was observed many times. The chain recombines TRBV5-1 with TRBJ1-2; the D gene is possibly TRBD1 (5 bases). Trimming left V 3 bases short and J 3 bases short, with 27 bases between. The CDR3 spans 19 residues. CDR1 is SGHRS and CDR2 is YFSETQ in the germline V gene. CDR3 in amino acids: CASSWASARDSVGDYGYTF. In DNA form, the CDR3 reads TGCGCCAGCAGCTGGGCCTCGGCCAGGGACTCAGTCGGGGACTATGGCTACACCTTC. The full variable domain, its missing parts supplied by reference TRBV5-1 and TRBJ1-2, is KAGVTQTPRYLIKTRGQQVTLSCSPISGHRSVSWYQQTPGQGLQFLFEYFSETQRNKGNFPGRFSGRQFSNSRSEMNVSTLELGDSALYLCASSWASARDSVGDYGYTFGSGTRLTVV.

The chain carries TRBV28 and TRBJ2-1; TRBD1 matches 9 bases. V lost 5 bases and J lost 5; bases outside the gene matches: 10. Germline loops: CDR1 MDHEN, CDR2 SYDVKM. The CDR3 contains 16 residues. CDR3 amino acids: CASSTNTGGEHNEQFF. CDR3 bases: TGTGCCAGCAGTACTAATACAGGGGGCGAACACAATGAGCAGTTCTTC.

This clonotype was recorded at least ten times. V gene TRBV24-1 combines with J gene TRBJ2-1; 9 positions agree with TRBD1. The CDR3 has 14 amino acids. The trim removed 9 bases at V and 6 bases at J, leaving 8 bases unmatched. Germline V lookup: CDR1 KGHDR, CDR2 SFDVKD. The CDR3 DNA is TGTGCCACCGTCGGGACAGGGTATGGCAATGAGCAGTTCTTC. Its protein product is CATVGTGYGNEQFF.

This sequence joins TRBV5-1 and TRBJ2-3; possible D gene TRBD1, 6 bases. The germline CDR1 and CDR2 sequences are SGHRS and YFSETQ. Trimming cost V 1 base and J 6 bases, with 9 bases left between them. This CDR3 region has 13 residues. CDR3 sequence reads: CASSLPGEDTQYF. Here the CDR3 DNA reads TGCGCCAGCAGCTTGCCAGGGGAGGATACGCAGTATTTT.

CDR3: CASSPLDRTLTDTQYF. For the CDR3, the DNA is TGTGCCAGCAGCCCACTCGACAGGACCCTCACAGATACGCAGTATTTT. This chain joins TRBV28 and TRBJ2-3, with D possibly TRBD1 on 6 matching bases. This CDR3 region has 16 residues. Trimming pared 6 bases from V and 2 bases from J, leaving 18 bases between. The germline V gene has CDR1 MDHEN and CDR2 SYDVKM.

The sample holds many counts of this clonotype. This chain connects TRBV27 to TRBJ1-5; no clear D. The CDR3 spans 15 residues. Trimming left V 8 bases short and J 0 bases short, with 14 bases between. Germline CDR1 is MNHEY and CDR2 is SMNVEV (reference sequence). The CDR3 nucleotides read TGTGCCAGCCGGGCAGGCCGTTATAGCAATCAGCCCCAGCATTTT. Translated, it gives CASRAGRYSNQPQHF.

The CDR3 nucleotides read TGTGCCAGCAGCATGGGGGTTTACCTTGAAAAACTGTTTTTT. Translating it yields CASSMGVYLEKLFF. This chain connects TRBV7-2 to TRBJ1-4; D might be TRBD1 (5 bases). The germline CDR1 and CDR2 sequences are SGHTA and FQGNSA. The CDR3 is 14 amino acids. With 5 bases removed from V and 7 bases from J, the gap between germline ends came to 14 bases.

There are many counts of this clonotype. The V and J genes are TRBV20-1 and TRBJ1-3, with D unresolved. CDR1 DFQATT and CDR2 SNEGSKA come from the germline V gene (reference sequence). The V end lost 2 bases, the J end lost 4 bases, and 15 bases lay between the germline ends. CDR3 length: 15 residues. CDR3 in DNA: TGCAGTGCTAGAAGGCCTTACCGTCTGGGAAACACCATATATTTT. It yields the protein CSARRPYRLGNTIYF.

The chain employs TRBV6-4 and TRBJ2-5; D is possibly TRBD2 (6 bases). The CDR3 extends over 14 amino acids. Germline loops: CDR1 MRHNA, CDR2 SNTAGT. V gave up 2 bases and J gave up 5 bases, with 12 bases separating them. The CDR3 loop is CASSDRAGSETQYF. The CDR3 DNA reads as TGTGCCAGCAGTGACAGGGCGGGATCGGAGACCCAGTACTTC.

V is TRBV28 and J is TRBJ2-7; 7 nucleotides align to TRBD2. The CDR3 is made up of 16 amino acids. The J segment lost 3 bases and the V segment lost 6 bases, leaving 14 bases of the junction unmatched. Germline CDR1 and CDR2: MDHEN and SYDVKM. CDR3 in amino acids: CASRALLAVRDYEQYF. As DNA, the CDR3 is TGTGCCAGCAGAGCCCTTCTAGCGGTACGCGACTACGAGCAGTACTTC.

This chain joins TRBV4-2 and TRBJ2-2, with D maybe TRBD2 (6 bases). CDR1 and CDR2 from the germline V gene are LGHNA and YNFKEQ. V was pared by 5 bases and J by 2 bases, with 15 bases between. The CDR3 spans 16 residues. CDR3 sequence reads: CASSLLGLRNTGELFF. The CDR3 bases are TGTGCCAGCAGCTTGCTGGGACTGAGAAACACCGGGGAGCTGTTTTTT.

This clonotype showed up many times. This chain connects TRBV20-1 to TRBJ2-5; D is uncertain. The CDR3 extends over 11 amino acids. V lost 7 bases and J lost 3, with 9 bases in between. Germline CDR1 reads DFQATT; CDR2 reads SNEGSKA (reference sequence). The CDR3 spells CSGSREETQYF. CDR3 nucleotides: TGCAGTGGTTCTCGTGAAGAGACCCAGTACTTC.

This clonotype has at least ten counts. The V and J genes are TRBV10-3 and TRBJ2-3; 8 bases are a match to TRBD1. V lost 2 bases and J lost 2; bases outside the gene matches: 3. Germline-derived CDR1 and CDR2 are ENHRY and SYGVKD. The length of the CDR3 is 15 residues. CDR3 coding DNA: TGTGCCATCAGTGAGCCAGGGGGCGACACAGATACGCAGTATTTT. Its translation is CAISEPGGDTDTQYF.

The chain carries TRBV11-2 and TRBJ2-5, with unresolved D. The V gene's germline CDR1 is SGHAT and CDR2 FQNNGV. V was trimmed by 0 bases and J by 0 bases, leaving 8 bases between them. The CDR3 has 15 amino acids. In nucleotides, the CDR3 is TGTGCCAGCAGCTTAGATCTTCCGTACCAAGAGACCCAGTACTTC. Translation gives CASSLDLPYQETQYF.

This clonotype was detected ten times or more. The rearrangement uses TRBV12-3 or TRBV12-4 and TRBJ2-3; 9 bases match TRBD1. This CDR3 is built from 18 residues. V was pared by 3 bases and J by 2 bases, with 12 bases of the junction left unmatched. CDR3 protein: CASSFGDTGTGNTDTQYF. The CDR3 nucleotides are TGTGCCAGCAGTTTCGGTGACACCGGGACAGGGAACACAGATACGCAGTATTTT.

This clonotype was seen at least ten times. The chain joins TRBV5-1 to TRBJ2-3, with TRBD2 matching 8 bases. V gave up 6 bases and J gave up 2 bases; unmatched junction bases: 5. The CDR3 is 14 amino acids. Germline V lookup: CDR1 SGHRS, CDR2 YFSETQ. This CDR3 reads CASKGLVLTDTQYF. The CDR3 region has the DNA TGCGCCAGCAAGGGACTAGTACTCACAGATACGCAGTATTTT.

Turning to this clonotype: One end of the junction varies from germline; a read error may be responsible. V and J are TRBV5-5 and TRBJ2-7, with 10 positions matching TRBD2. The CDR3 is 15 amino acids. CDR1 and CDR2 from the germline V gene are SGHKS and YYEKEE (reference sequence). In DNA, the CDR3 is TGTGCCAGCAGCTTCGGACTAGCGGTAATCTACGCGCAGTACTTC. This sequence encodes CASSFGLAVIYAQYF. The variable domain in full, with the rest retrieved from reference TRBV5-5 and TRBJ2-7, is DAGVTQSPTHLIKTRGQQVTLRCSPISGHKSVSWYQQVLGQGPQFIFQYYEKEERGRGNFPDRFSARQFPNYSSELNVNALLLGDSALYLCASSFGLAVIYAQYFGPGTRLTVT.

This clonotype appeared many times. The chain joins TRBV3-1 to TRBJ2-7, with a tentative D call TRBD2 (5 bases). V gave up 4 bases and J gave up 6 bases, with 13 bases separating them. The length of the CDR3 is 13 residues. Germline V gene sequence: CDR1 LGHDT, CDR2 YNNKEL (reference sequence). The CDR3 sequence: CASSLPGAGEQYF. The CDR3 DNA is TGTGCCAGCAGCCTACCGGGTGCGGGCGAGCAGTACTTC.

This sequence joins TRBV12-3 or TRBV12-4 and TRBJ2-3; D possibly matches TRBD1 or TRBD2 (5 bases each). V dropped 10 bases and J dropped 10 bases, with 21 bases sitting between them. This CDR3 has 13 amino acids. CDR3 in DNA: TGTGCCACCCTGGTCGAGGGGATATCCGCGCAGTATTTT. This codes for CATLVEGISAQYF.

This clonotype came up a few times. V and J are TRBV5-1 and TRBJ2-7, with D maybe TRBD2 (6 bases). The CDR3 spans 12 residues. Deletions cut 4 bases from V and 3 bases from J, with 8 bases between. Germline CDR1 and CDR2: SGHRS and YFSETQ. The CDR3 is CASSRLGYEQYF. CDR3 coding DNA: TGCGCCAGCAGCCGACTAGGCTACGAGCAGTACTTC.

This rearrangement joins TRBV6-1 to TRBJ2-7; possibly TRBD1 for D (6 bases). Germline lookup yields CDR1 MNHNS and CDR2 SASEGT. With 7 bases removed from V and 5 bases from J, the gap between germline ends came to 9 bases. This CDR3 comprises 11 residues. The CDR3 DNA reads as TGTGCCAGCAACAGGGTCAACGAGCAGTACTTC. Residues: CASNRVNEQYF.